This T cell receptor beta chain was obtained from a study of blood T cell repertoires in COVID-19. Study-level background: PBMCs, B-cell-depleted T cells, or T cells were the source of the cDNA or gDNA that made up the material.

TCRdb's table, derived via immunoSEQ multiplex PCR, lists solely in-frame clones and lacks some. The table includes tens of thousands of clones, more than 75% detected once. V shed 5 bases and J 6 bases; nucleotides not matched to a gene: 6. CDR3 size: 13 residues. The germline V gene has CDR1 LNHDA and CDR2 SQIVND (reference sequence). This TCR derives from a human donor in a cohort sampled during active COVID-19. The chain recombines TRBV19 with TRBJ1-1; 7 bases match TRBD1. The specimen sequenced was peripheral blood. CDR3 bases: TGTGCCAGTAGTTCGCGACAGGGCGCTGAAGCTTTCTTT. It codes for CASSSRQGAEAFF. Supplemented by reference TRBV19 and TRBJ1-1, the full variable domain reads DGGITQSPKYLFRKEGQNVTLSCEQNLNHDAMYWYRQDPGQGLRLIYYSQIVNDFQKGDIAEGYSVSREKKESFPLTVTSAQKNPTAFYLCASSSRQGAEAFFGQGTRLTVV.